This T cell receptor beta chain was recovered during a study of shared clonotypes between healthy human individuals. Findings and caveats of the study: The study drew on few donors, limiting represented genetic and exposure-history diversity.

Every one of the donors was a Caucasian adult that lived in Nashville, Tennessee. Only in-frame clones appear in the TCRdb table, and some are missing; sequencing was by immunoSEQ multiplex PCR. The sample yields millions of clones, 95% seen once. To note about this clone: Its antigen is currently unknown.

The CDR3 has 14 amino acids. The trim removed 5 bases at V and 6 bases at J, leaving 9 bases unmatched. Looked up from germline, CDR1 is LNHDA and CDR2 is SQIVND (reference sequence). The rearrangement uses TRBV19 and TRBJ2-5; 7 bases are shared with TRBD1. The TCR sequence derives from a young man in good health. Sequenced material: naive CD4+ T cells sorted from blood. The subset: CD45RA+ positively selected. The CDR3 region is CASSPRTGSQTQYF. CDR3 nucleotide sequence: TGTGCCAGTAGTCCTCGGACAGGTTCGCAGACCCAGTACTTC.